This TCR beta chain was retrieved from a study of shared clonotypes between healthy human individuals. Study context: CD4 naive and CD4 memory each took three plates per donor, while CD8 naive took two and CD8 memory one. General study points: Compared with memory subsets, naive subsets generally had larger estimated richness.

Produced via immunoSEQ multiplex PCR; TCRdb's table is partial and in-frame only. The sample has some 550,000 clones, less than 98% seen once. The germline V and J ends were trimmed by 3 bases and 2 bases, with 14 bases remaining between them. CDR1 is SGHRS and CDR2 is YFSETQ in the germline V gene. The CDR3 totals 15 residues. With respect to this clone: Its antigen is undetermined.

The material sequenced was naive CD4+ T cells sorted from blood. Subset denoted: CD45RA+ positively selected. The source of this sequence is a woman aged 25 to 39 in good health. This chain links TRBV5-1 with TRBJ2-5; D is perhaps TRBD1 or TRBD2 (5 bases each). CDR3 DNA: TGCGCCAGCAGCTCAGTCCGGGGACGGCAAGAGACCCAGTACTTC. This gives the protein CASSSVRGRQETQYF.